This entry is about one TCR beta chain. Assay: immunoSEQ multiplex PCR; the TCRdb copy retains only in-frame clones and omits some. The data hold approximately 47,000 clones, with 81% observed a single time. This specimen comes from a study of OX40 agonist ivuxolimab in advanced cancers. Germline V gene lookup returns CDR1 SQVTM and CDR2 ANQGSEA. The CDR3 length is 14 residues. The V and J ends lost 3 bases and 3 bases respectively, with 13 bases between them. Autoimmune disease history or systemic immunosuppression barred patients. This clonotype was sampled from an adult with an advanced solid tumor such as melanoma, head and neck, liver or kidney cancer. The chain recombines TRBV29-1 with TRBJ2-3; the D is unclear. The sequencing here drew on CD4+ or CD8+ T cells sorted from blood, taken in a trial of the OX40 agonist ivuxolimab. CDR3 DNA sequence: TGCAGCGTTGACCCCCCCGTGGGTACAGATACGCAGTATTTT. This codes for CSVDPPVGTDTQYF.